This TCR beta chain stems from a study of technical replicates of blood from a handful of donors. Profiling relied on immunoSEQ multiplex PCR, and the TCRdb table lists in-frame clones only, not all of them. The repertoire holds 90,000 or so clones, with 95% as singletons. Germline V lookup: CDR1 SGHRS, CDR2 YFSETQ. The CDR3 extends over 16 amino acids. The trim removed 0 bases at V and 5 bases at J, leaving 10 bases unmatched. The receptor's source is a human donor in good health. The chain links TRBV5-1 to TRBJ2-7; 8 nucleotides match TRBD1. The sequenced sample was T cells isolated from PBMCs. CDR3 DNA: TGCGCCAGCAGCTTGGGGGATAGACAGGGGTGGGACGAGCAGTACTTC. This sequence encodes CASSLGDRQGWDEQYF.